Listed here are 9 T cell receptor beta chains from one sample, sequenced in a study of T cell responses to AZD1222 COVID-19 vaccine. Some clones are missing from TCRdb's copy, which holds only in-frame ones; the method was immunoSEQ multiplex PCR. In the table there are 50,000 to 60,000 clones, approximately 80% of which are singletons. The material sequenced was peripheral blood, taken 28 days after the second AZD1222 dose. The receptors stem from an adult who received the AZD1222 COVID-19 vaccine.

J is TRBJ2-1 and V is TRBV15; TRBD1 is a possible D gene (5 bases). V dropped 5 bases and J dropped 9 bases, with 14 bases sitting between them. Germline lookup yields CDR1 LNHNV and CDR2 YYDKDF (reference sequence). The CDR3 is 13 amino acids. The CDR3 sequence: CATSGDRQGEQFF. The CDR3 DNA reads TGTGCCACCAGCGGGGATCGGCAGGGTGAGCAGTTCTTC.

The DNA of the CDR3 is TGTGCCAGCAGTACGGCGAGACAGGGGGCGTCCGGGGAGCTGTTTTTT. It specifies CASSTARQGASGELFF. The rearrangement uses TRBV6-2 or TRBV6-3 and TRBJ2-2; 10 bases line up with TRBD1. The germline V gene encodes CDR1 MNHEY and CDR2 SVGEGT. The CDR3 runs to 16 residues. V lost 5 bases, J lost 6 bases, and 9 bases stayed unmatched.

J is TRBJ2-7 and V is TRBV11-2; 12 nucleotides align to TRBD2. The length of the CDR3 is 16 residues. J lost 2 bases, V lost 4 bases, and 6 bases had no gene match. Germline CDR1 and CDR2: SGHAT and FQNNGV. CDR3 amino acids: CASSYGLAGRPYEQYF. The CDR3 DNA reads TGTGCCAGCAGCTACGGACTAGCGGGACGCCCCTACGAGCAGTACTTC.

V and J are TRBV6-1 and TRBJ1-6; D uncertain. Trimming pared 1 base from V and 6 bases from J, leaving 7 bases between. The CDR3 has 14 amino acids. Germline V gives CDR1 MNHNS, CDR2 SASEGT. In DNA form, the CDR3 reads TGTGCCAGCAGTGAAGGGTACTTTAATTCACCCCTCCACTTT. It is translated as CASSEGYFNSPLHF.

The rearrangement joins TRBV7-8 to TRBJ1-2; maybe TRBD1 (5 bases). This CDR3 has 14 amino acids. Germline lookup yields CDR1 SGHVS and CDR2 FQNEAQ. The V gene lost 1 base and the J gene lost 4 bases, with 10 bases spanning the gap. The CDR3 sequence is CASSLGRGGYGYTF. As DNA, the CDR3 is TGTGCCAGCAGCTTAGGGAGGGGAGGCTATGGCTACACCTTC.

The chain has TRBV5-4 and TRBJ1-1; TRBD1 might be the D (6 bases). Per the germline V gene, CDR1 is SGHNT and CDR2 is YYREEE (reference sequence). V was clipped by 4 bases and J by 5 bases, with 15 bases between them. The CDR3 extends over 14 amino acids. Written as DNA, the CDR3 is TGTGCCAGCAGCACCGGGGGCTTCGGGACTGAAGCTTTCTTT. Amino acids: CASSTGGFGTEAFF.

As DNA, the CDR3 is TGTGCCAGTTCGGGCAGTGGGGGATGGCATGGCTACACCTTC. It specifies CASSGSGGWHGYTF. The chain links TRBV28 to TRBJ1-2; D perhaps matches TRBD1 (5 bases). Between the trimmed V and J ends, which lost 9 bases and 6 bases, there was a span of 20 bases. The CDR3 runs to 14 residues. Germline CDR1 is MDHEN and CDR2 is SYDVKM.

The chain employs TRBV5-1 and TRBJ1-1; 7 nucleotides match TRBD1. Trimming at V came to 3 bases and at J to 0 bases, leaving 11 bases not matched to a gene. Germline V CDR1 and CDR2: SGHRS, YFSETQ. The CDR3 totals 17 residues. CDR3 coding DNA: TGCGCCAGCAGCTCGGGGACAGAGGGACGCATGAACACTGAAGCTTTCTTT. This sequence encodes CASSSGTEGRMNTEAFF. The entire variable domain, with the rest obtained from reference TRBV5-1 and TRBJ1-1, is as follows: KAGVTQTPRYLIKTRGQQVTLSCSPISGHRSVSWYQQTPGQGLQFLFEYFSETQRNKGNFPGRFSGRQFSNSRSEMNVSTLELGDSALYLCASSSGTEGRMNTEAFFGQGTRLTVV.

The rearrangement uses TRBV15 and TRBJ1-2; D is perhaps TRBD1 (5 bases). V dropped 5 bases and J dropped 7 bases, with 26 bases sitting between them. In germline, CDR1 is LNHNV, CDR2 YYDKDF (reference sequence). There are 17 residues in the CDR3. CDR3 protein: CATSWWPKGQGMSGYTF. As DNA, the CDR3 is TGTGCCACCAGCTGGTGGCCAAAAGGGCAGGGAATGAGTGGCTACACCTTC.